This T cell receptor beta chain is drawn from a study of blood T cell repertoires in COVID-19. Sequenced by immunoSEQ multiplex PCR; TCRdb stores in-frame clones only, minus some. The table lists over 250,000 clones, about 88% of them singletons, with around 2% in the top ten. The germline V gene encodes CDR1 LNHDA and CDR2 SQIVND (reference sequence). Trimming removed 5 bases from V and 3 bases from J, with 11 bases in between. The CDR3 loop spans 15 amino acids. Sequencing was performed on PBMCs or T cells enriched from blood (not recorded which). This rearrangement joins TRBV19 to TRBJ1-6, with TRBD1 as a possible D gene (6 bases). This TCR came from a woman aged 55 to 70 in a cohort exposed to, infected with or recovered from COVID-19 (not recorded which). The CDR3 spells CASSPQGNYNSPLHF. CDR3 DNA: TGTGCCAGTAGTCCTCAGGGGAACTATAATTCACCCCTCCACTTT.